This TCR beta chain emerged from a study of early T cells in non-severe SARS-CoV-2 infection. Study summary: Sequencing was performed on bulk RNA from unsorted whole blood, leaving chains unpaired. Findings and caveats of the study: Anti-spike CD8 responses were favored by VDJdb matching, which missed private and CD4 specificities.

This clonotype was seen only a few times. The antigen is undetermined. The germline gives CDR1 SGHRS, CDR2 YFSETQ. The CDR3 has 13 residues. V gave up 2 bases and J gave up 7 bases, with 10 bases separating them. Individual cDNA molecules were tagged with unique molecular identifiers, the study reported. Each CDR3 protein gets one entry after TCRdb re-called the 5' RACE reads with MiXCR. The sample lists about 64,000 distinct CDR3 sequences, almost 9% occurring once. This sample comprised whole blood, obtained at baseline. The V gene is TRBV5-1, the J gene TRBJ1-5; the D gene is possibly TRBD1 (5 bases). The source of this sequence is an adult who was a healthcare worker with PCR-confirmed SARS-CoV-2 infection or an uninfected control (not recorded which). The CDR3 is CASSFDSQQPQHF. The CDR3 DNA reads as TGCGCCAGCAGCTTTGACAGCCAACAGCCCCAGCATTTT.